Below, 27 T cell receptor beta chains from the same sample are listed, as sequenced in a study of CD8+CD57+ T cells in acquired aplastic anemia. The study profiled TCR beta VDJ and CDR3 using genomic DNA as template. From the reads, TCRdb called clonotypes with MiXCR, one entry per CDR3 protein. The table has about 190,000 distinct CDR3 sequences, less than 65% seen once. Input material: sorted CD4+, CD8+, or CD8+CD57+ T cells (not recorded which) from PBMCs. These TCRs come from a human donor in good health, serving as a control.

The chain recombines TRBV4-2 with TRBJ2-2; no firm D call. The CDR3 is 17 amino acids. V lost 3 bases to trimming and J lost 0 bases, with 14 bases between them. Germline CDR1 and CDR2: LGHNA and YNFKEQ. CDR3 in DNA: TGTGCCAGCAGCCAGGGAAAGGCAGAAGCGAACACCGGGGAGCTGTTTTTT. This encodes CASSQGKAEANTGELFF.

CDR3 sequence (DNA): TGTGCCAGCAGTTTTGGCAGGGGTAAACTGTTTTTT. Its translation: CASSFGRGKLFF. The chain combines TRBV28 with TRBJ1-4; the D gene is possibly TRBD1 (6 bases). The V gene lost 3 bases and the J gene lost 11 bases, with 10 bases spanning the gap. CDR3 length: 12 residues. Germline-derived CDR1 and CDR2 are MDHEN and SYDVKM.

The J gene is TRBJ2-7, the V gene TRBV15; tentative D call: TRBD1 (5 bases). The CDR3 length is 15 residues. The V end was cut by 0 bases, the J end by 0 bases, with 9 bases between. Germline V gene sequence: CDR1 LNHNV, CDR2 YYDKDF (reference sequence). CDR3 nucleotides: TGTGCCACCAGCAGAGATAGGGGTAGCTCCTACGAGCAGTACTTC. The encoded protein is CATSRDRGSSYEQYF.

This clonotype has at least ten counts. The rearrangement links TRBV28 to TRBJ2-7; 10 bases line up with TRBD2. Germline trimming cut 5 bases from V and 7 bases from J; bases unmatched to any gene: 8. The germline V gene encodes CDR1 MDHEN and CDR2 SYDVKM. The CDR3 totals 14 residues. CDR3 in amino acids: CASSRAGGTGEQYF. The DNA for the CDR3 is TGTGCCAGCAGTCGAGCGGGGGGGACGGGTGAGCAGTACTTC. The entire variable domain, with the rest obtained from reference TRBV28 and TRBJ2-7, is as follows: DVKVTQSSRYLVKRTGEKVFLECVQDMDHENMFWYRQDPGLGLRLIYFSYDVKMKEKGDIPEGYSVSREKKERFSLILESASTNQTSMYLCASSRAGGTGEQYFGPGTRLTVT.

The chain has TRBV6-2 or TRBV6-3 and TRBJ2-2, with D unclear. This CDR3 has 16 amino acids. V lost 5 bases, J lost 0 bases, and 13 bases lay in between. The germline CDR1 and CDR2 sequences are MNHEY and SVGEGT. As DNA, the CDR3 is TGTGCCAGCAGTACTCGGGCAGCCGCGAACACCGGGGAGCTGTTTTTT. It encodes CASSTRAAANTGELFF.

This clonotype was observed a few times. The J gene is TRBJ2-7, the V gene TRBV10-2; D may be TRBD1 (6 bases). Germline V gene data show CDR1 as WSHSY and CDR2 as SAAADI. Trimming took off 7 bases at V and 3 bases at J, with 16 bases between the two ends. The CDR3 sequence is 14 residues long. CDR3 nucleotide sequence: TGCGCCAGCAACGCCGGGACAAGTTTCTACGAGCAGTACTTC. Translating gives CASNAGTSFYEQYF.

The chain recombines TRBV29-1 with TRBJ2-7, with 7 bases aligning to TRBD1. The CDR3 consists of 14 residues. Looked up from germline, CDR1 is SQVTM and CDR2 is ANQGSEA. With 5 bases clipped from V and 5 bases from J, the junction kept 12 bases outside the gene matches. CDR3 nucleotide sequence: TGCAGCGTTACCCCCCGACAGGGTGGGAACGAGCAGTACTTC. As protein: CSVTPRQGGNEQYF.

The chain recombines TRBV29-1 with TRBJ2-1, with TRBD2 identical over 9 bases. The CDR3 runs to 13 residues. The V gene end was trimmed by 5 bases and the J gene end by 9 bases; junction bases not matched to a gene: 8. The germline V gene encodes CDR1 SQVTM and CDR2 ANQGSEA. CDR3 amino acids: CSVRAGGSGEQFF. CDR3 bases: TGCAGCGTTAGAGCGGGGGGATCGGGTGAGCAGTTCTTC.

This clonotype was recorded at least ten times. The J gene is TRBJ1-2, the V gene TRBV4-3; perhaps TRBD1 as D (5 bases). This CDR3 region has 13 residues. The germline V gene encodes CDR1 LGHNA and CDR2 YSLEER. The germline V and J ends were trimmed by 3 bases and 4 bases, with 9 bases remaining between them. In DNA form, the CDR3 reads TGCGCCAGCAGCCAGGGGGGGGGCTATGGCTACACCTTC. It translates to CASSQGGGYGYTF.

The chain uses TRBV29-1 and TRBJ1-1; no clear D gene. The V end lost 7 bases, the J end lost 0 bases, and 18 bases lay between the germline ends. Germline V gives CDR1 SQVTM, CDR2 ANQGSEA. The CDR3 sequence is 15 residues long. DNA for the CDR3: TGCAGCGCCGAGTCATCCAGTACAATGAACACTGAAGCTTTCTTT. Protein: CSAESSSTMNTEAFF.

The rearrangement uses TRBV15 and TRBJ2-1; D possibly corresponds to TRBD2 (6 bases). The V and J ends lost 4 bases and 8 bases respectively, with 12 bases between them. From germline, CDR1 is LNHNV and CDR2 YYDKDF (reference sequence). This CDR3 has 13 amino acids. Here the CDR3 DNA reads TGTGCCACCAGCACCCCTCCGGGGGATGAGCAGTTCTTC. Its translation: CATSTPPGDEQFF.

This clonotype was seen ten or more times. The rearrangement uses TRBV20-1 and TRBJ1-5; D not resolved. This CDR3 region has 12 residues. The V end lost 3 bases, the J end lost 4 bases, and 7 bases lay between the germline ends. Germline CDR1 DFQATT, CDR2 SNEGSKA (reference sequence). This CDR3 is CSASRENQPQHF. CDR3 DNA: TGCAGTGCTAGTAGGGAGAATCAGCCCCAGCATTTT.

At least ten counts were recorded for this clonotype. This chain links TRBV11-3 with TRBJ1-3; D unresolved. Germline CDR1 reads SGHNT; CDR2 reads YENEEA. CDR3 size: 17 residues. The V end was cut by 3 bases, the J end by 0 bases, with 15 bases between. The CDR3 DNA is TGTGCCAGCAGCTTTAGGCCCCAGAAATTCTCTGGAAACACCATATATTTT. Protein sequence: CASSFRPQKFSGNTIYF. Together with reference TRBV11-3 and TRBJ1-3, the CDR3 gives the full variable domain: EAGVVQSPRYKIIEKKQPVAFWCNPISGHNTLYWYLQNLGQGPELLIRYENEEAVDDSQLPKDRFSAERLKGVDSTLKIQPAELGDSAVYLCASSFRPQKFSGNTIYFGEGSWLTVV.

This clonotype was seen many times. CDR3: CASSLSSVLIGNTIYF. The CDR3 DNA reads as TGTGCCAGCAGCTTATCTTCGGTACTTATCGGAAACACCATATATTTT. The J gene is TRBJ1-3, the V gene TRBV7-6; no definite D call. Germline V lookup: CDR1 SGHVS, CDR2 FNYEAQ. The V end lost 2 bases, the J end lost 4 bases, and 15 bases lay between the germline ends. This CDR3 has 16 residues.

This clonotype came up a few times. The gene calls are TRBV24-1 and TRBJ1-2; no definite D call. Between the trimmed V and J ends, which lost 7 bases and 1 base, there was a span of 6 bases. The length of the CDR3 is 12 residues. Germline V gene sequence: CDR1 KGHDR, CDR2 SFDVKD. DNA for the CDR3: TGTGCCACCAGCGGCGTTAACTATGGCTACACCTTC. As protein: CATSGVNYGYTF.

The chain uses TRBV20-1 and TRBJ2-7, with TRBD1 matching over 7 bases. This CDR3 is 12 amino acids long. Unmatched junction bases numbered 3, after V lost 4 bases and J lost 3 bases. From germline, CDR1 is DFQATT and CDR2 SNEGSKA (reference sequence). CDR3 bases: TGCAGTGCTAATACAGGGGACTACGAGCAGTACTTC. Translating it yields CSANTGDYEQYF.

There are many counts of this clonotype. This rearrangement joins TRBV12-3 or TRBV12-4 to TRBJ2-2; 7 bases line up with TRBD1. The CDR3 spans 15 residues. V dropped 6 bases and J dropped 2; count of bases not matched to a gene: 6. Written as DNA, the CDR3 is TGTGCCAGCAGCATCCGACAGGGCAACACCGGGGAGCTGTTTTTT. Translation gives CASSIRQGNTGELFF.

This clonotype was detected ten times or more. This chain links TRBV7-9 with TRBJ1-2; D gene unclear. The germline CDR1 and CDR2 sequences are SEHNR and FQNEAQ (reference sequence). This CDR3 region has 15 residues. V lost 1 base, J lost 4 bases, and 13 bases lay in between. The CDR3 sequence is CASSLESYWGYGYTF. For the CDR3, the DNA is TGTGCCAGCAGCTTAGAGTCTTATTGGGGCTATGGCTACACCTTC.

The chain recombines TRBV18 with TRBJ1-2; D is possibly TRBD1 (6 bases). This CDR3 contains 16 residues. Trimming took 6 bases from V and 2 from J, leaving 19 bases between them. The germline CDR1 and CDR2 sequences are KGHSH and LQKENI. The CDR3 spells CASSSSGDSLNYGYTF. As DNA, the CDR3 is TGTGCCAGCTCCTCGTCAGGGGACTCACTCAACTATGGCTACACCTTC.

J is TRBJ2-3 and V is TRBV15, with a weak D call TRBD2 (5 bases). CDR3 length: 16 amino acids. The V gene's germline CDR1 is LNHNV and CDR2 YYDKDF (reference sequence). With 1 base removed from V and 0 bases from J, the gap between germline ends came to 11 bases. CDR3 amino acids: CATSRGEKRSTDTQYF. For the CDR3, the DNA is TGTGCCACCAGCAGAGGAGAGAAGCGGAGCACAGATACGCAGTATTTT.

The chain recombines TRBV7-6 with TRBJ2-1; D unclear. The length of the CDR3 is 17 residues. Trimming stripped 5 bases from V and 0 bases from J, with 17 bases between. CDR1 and CDR2 (germline): SGHVS, FNYEAQ. CDR3 residues: CASSPKATTSSYNEQFF. CDR3 DNA sequence: TGTGCCAGCAGCCCAAAGGCGACAACCAGCTCCTACAATGAGCAGTTCTTC.

This clonotype has ten or more counts. The chain carries TRBV2 and TRBJ2-5, with 13 bases that match TRBD2. Germline V gene data show CDR1 as SNHLY and CDR2 as FYNNEI. Trimming cost V 0 bases and J 3 bases; bases outside gene matches: 4. The CDR3 loop spans 17 amino acids. The CDR3 DNA reads TGTGCCAGCAGTGAAGCGTGGACTAGCGGGGGCGAAGAGACCCAGTACTTC. Residues: CASSEAWTSGGEETQYF.

The CDR3, as DNA: TGCAGTGCAAGTCAAAACAGGGGGGGACAGCCCCAGCATTTT. Protein product: CSASQNRGGQPQHF. The chain is built from TRBV20-1 and TRBJ1-5; TRBD1 aligns across 8 bases. After removal of 6 bases from V and 7 bases from J, the junction contained 11 bases not matched to a gene. CDR3 length: 14 residues. Germline V CDR1 and CDR2: DFQATT, SNEGSKA (reference sequence).

The genes are TRBV7-2 and TRBJ2-3; TRBD2 might be the D (5 bases). V was trimmed by 5 bases and J by 2 bases, leaving 17 bases between them. The V gene's germline CDR1 is SGHTA and CDR2 FQGNSA. The CDR3 has 16 residues. CDR3 sequence reads: CASSPPGPEDTDTQYF. The CDR3 nucleotides read TGTGCCAGCAGCCCCCCCGGACCGGAGGACACAGATACGCAGTATTTT.

This clonotype was observed a handful of times. V usage is TRBV29-1 and J usage is TRBJ2-2; a possible D gene is TRBD2 (5 bases). V was trimmed by 4 bases and J by 6 bases, leaving 9 bases between them. This CDR3 is built from 12 residues. In germline, CDR1 is SQVTM, CDR2 ANQGSEA. The CDR3 sequence is CSVGQRPGELFF. The CDR3 DNA is TGCAGCGTTGGCCAGCGGCCCGGGGAGCTGTTTTTT.

The CDR3 region has the DNA TGTGCCAGCACCTCAGTTGGCTACACCTTC. It encodes CASTSVGYTF. The chain uses TRBV7-2 and TRBJ1-2; no reliable D call. The CDR3 runs to 10 residues. Germline V CDR1 and CDR2: SGHTA, FQGNSA. Trimming shortened V by 7 bases and J by 7 bases, and 7 bases separated the two germline ends. The full variable domain, with the rest looked up from reference TRBV7-2 and TRBJ1-2, is GAGVSQSPSNKVTEKGKDVELRCDPISGHTALYWYRQSLGQGLEFLIYFQGNSAPDKSGLPSDRFSAERTGGSVSTLTIQRTQQEDSAVYLCASTSVGYTFGSGTRLTVV.

The rearrangement uses TRBV7-3 and TRBJ2-3; D may be TRBD1 (5 bases). The CDR3 contains 13 residues. The germline V and J ends were trimmed by 3 bases and 5 bases, with 9 bases remaining between them. CDR1 SGHTA and CDR2 FQGTGA come from the germline V gene. In DNA form, the CDR3 reads TGTGCCAGCAGCTTGACCCAGGGAGATACGCAGTATTTT. As protein: CASSLTQGDTQYF.